This TCR beta chain was captured by sequencing in a study of a mutant IDH1 vaccine in newly diagnosed glioma. Study at large: Investigators started vaccination 4-6 weeks after radiotherapy alone, or with temozolomide cycles. Most had both radiotherapy and temozolomide beforehand; others had only one. Points from the study as a whole: There seemed to be no relation between pseudoprogression and changes in top peripheral T cell clonotypes.

The time point denotes: week 47, end of study. Vaccine doses each comprised 300 ug of mutant IDH1 20-mer peptide, with topical imiquimod. Here immunoSEQ multiplex PCR was the method, and the copy in TCRdb shows in-frame clones only, minus some. In the table there are roughly 32,000 clones, roughly nine tenths of which are singletons. This CDR3 comprises 10 residues. Germline assignment: CDR1 SNHLY and CDR2 FYNNEI. Trimming stripped 6 bases from V and 10 bases from J, with 9 bases between. A note on this clone: What it binds is unknown. Different DNA sequences within this sample yield the same CDR3.

This specimen consisted of PBMCs, obtained from a glioma patient whose treatment included an IDH1 peptide vaccine. The receptor was derived from a man aged 35-49 years with glioma. The chain has TRBV2 and TRBJ1-1, with D unresolved. CDR3 nucleotides: TGTGCCAGCAGCGCTAGTCGAGCTTTCTTT. Its translation: CASSASRAFF.